This entry concerns a single T cell receptor beta chain. The antigen remains unidentified. This sample was taken from a study of cytomegalovirus exposure and HLA in healthy donors. Whole-study context: Inside one of the first data releases sat 75 million to 100 million unique TCRs taken from HLA-typed donors.

Researchers ran the PCR with 60 Vbeta and 13 Jbeta primers. TCRdb's copy holds only in-frame clones and misses some; the assay was immunoSEQ multiplex PCR. The sample's table shows more than 140,000 clones. The length of the CDR3 is 13 residues. Trimming removed 5 bases from V and 7 bases from J; junction bases left unmatched: 8. Germline values: CDR1 MNHEY, CDR2 SMNVEV (reference sequence). The study's findings and limits: The study carried out a later analysis of TCR beta sequences. It associated some 15,000 of them with specific HLA alleles at a false discovery rate of 0.05.

This chain joins TRBV27 and TRBJ2-7; 7 bases are shared with TRBD1. The source material was PBMCs. This sequence was found in a woman aged 18-29 years in good health and CMV-seronegative. The CDR3 reads CASSDRVVGEQYF. The CDR3 bases are TGTGCCAGCAGTGACAGGGTGGTAGGAGAGCAGTACTTC.